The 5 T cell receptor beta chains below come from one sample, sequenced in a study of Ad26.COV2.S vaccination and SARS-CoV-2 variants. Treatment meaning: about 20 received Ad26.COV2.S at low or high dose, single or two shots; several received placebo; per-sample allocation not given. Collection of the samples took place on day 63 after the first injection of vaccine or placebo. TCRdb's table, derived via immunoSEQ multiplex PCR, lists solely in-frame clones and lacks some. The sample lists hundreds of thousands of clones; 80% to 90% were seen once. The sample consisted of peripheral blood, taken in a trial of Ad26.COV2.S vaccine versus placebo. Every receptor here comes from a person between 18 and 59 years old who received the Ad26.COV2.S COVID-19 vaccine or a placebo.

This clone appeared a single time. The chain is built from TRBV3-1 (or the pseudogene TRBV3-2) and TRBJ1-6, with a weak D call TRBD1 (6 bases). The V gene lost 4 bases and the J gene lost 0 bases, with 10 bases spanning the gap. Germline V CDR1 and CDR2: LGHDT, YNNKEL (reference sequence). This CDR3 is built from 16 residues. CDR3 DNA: TGTGCCAGCAGCCGAGGACAGAGCTCCTATAATTCACCCCTCCACTTT. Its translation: CASSRGQSSYNSPLHF.

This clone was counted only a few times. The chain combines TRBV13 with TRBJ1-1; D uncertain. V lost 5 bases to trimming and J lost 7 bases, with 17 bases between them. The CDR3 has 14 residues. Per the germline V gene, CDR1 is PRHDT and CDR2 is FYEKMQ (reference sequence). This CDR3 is CASSLARVRGEAFF. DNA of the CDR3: TGTGCCAGCAGCCTAGCAAGGGTACGGGGTGAAGCTTTCTTT.

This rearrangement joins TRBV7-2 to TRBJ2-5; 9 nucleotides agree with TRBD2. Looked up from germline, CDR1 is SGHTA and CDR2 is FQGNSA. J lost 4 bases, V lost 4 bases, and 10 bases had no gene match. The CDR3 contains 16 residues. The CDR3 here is CASSSSSGGWGETQYF. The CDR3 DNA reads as TGTGCCAGCAGCTCTAGCAGCGGGGGGTGGGGAGAGACCCAGTACTTC.

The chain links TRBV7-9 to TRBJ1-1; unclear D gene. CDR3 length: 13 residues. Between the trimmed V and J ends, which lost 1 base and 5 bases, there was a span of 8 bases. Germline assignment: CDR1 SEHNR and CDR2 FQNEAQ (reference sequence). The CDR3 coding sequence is TGTGCCAGCAGCTTAGTAGACGTTACTGAAGCTTTCTTT. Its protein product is CASSLVDVTEAFF.

In DNA form, the CDR3 reads TGTGCCAGCAGCTTACTTCCCCCCAAGCAGTTCTTC. The encoded protein is CASSLLPPKQFF. The chain carries TRBV7-2 and TRBJ2-1; D is undetermined. Trimming stripped 2 bases from V and 11 bases from J, with 10 bases between. There are 12 residues in the CDR3. The V gene's germline CDR1 is SGHTA and CDR2 FQGNSA.